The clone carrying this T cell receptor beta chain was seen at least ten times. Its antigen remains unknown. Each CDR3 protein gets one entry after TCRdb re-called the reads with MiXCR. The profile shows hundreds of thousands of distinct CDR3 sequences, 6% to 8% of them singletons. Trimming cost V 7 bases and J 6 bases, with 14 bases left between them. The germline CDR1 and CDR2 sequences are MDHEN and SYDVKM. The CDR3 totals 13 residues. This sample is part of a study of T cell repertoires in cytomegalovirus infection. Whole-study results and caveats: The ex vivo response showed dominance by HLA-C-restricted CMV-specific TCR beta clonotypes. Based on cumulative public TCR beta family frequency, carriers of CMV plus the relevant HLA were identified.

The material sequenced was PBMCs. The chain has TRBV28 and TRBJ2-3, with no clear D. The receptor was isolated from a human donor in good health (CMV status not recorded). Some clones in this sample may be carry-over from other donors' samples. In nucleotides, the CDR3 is TGTGCCAGCACCTCATTCCTTTTGGATACGCAGTATTTT. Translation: CASTSFLLDTQYF.